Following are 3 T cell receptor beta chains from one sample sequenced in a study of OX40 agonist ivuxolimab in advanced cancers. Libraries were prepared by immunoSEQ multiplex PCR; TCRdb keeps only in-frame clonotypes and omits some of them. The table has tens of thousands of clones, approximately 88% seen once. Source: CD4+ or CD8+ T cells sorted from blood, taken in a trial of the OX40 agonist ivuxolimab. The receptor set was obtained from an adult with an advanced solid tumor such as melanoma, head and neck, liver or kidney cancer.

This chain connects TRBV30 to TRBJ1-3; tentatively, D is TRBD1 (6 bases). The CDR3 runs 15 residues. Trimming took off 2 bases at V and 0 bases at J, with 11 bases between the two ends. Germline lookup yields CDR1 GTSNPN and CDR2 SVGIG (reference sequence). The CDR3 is CAWSIWDISGNTIYF. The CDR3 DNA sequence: TGTGCCTGGAGTATATGGGACATCTCTGGAAACACCATATATTTT.

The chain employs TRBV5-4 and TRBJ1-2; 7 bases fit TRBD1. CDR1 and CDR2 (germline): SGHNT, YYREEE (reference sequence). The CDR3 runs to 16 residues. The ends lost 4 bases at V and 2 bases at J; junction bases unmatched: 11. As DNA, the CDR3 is TGTGCCAGCAGCCCGGGGGGAAGACAGGGAAACTATGGCTACACCTTC. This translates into CASSPGGRQGNYGYTF.

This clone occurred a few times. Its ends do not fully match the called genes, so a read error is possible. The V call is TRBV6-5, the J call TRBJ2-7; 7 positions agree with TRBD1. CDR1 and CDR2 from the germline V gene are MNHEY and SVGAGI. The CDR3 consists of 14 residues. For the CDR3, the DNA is TGTGCCAGCAGAAGCTCGGGACAGCCCTACGAACAGTACTTC. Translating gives CASRSSGQPYEQYF.